Below are 28 T cell receptor beta chains sequenced from a single sample in a study of blood T cell repertoires in COVID-19. Only in-frame clones appear in the TCRdb table, and some are missing; sequencing was by immunoSEQ multiplex PCR. The table shows fewer than 200,000 clones, with more than 75% occurring only once. The sequenced sample was peripheral blood. All receptors derive from a woman aged 18 to 35 who had recovered from COVID-19.

V gene TRBV13 combines with J gene TRBJ2-3; 14 bases map to TRBD2. Losses at the gene ends were 5 bases for V and 0 bases for J; bases not matched to a gene: 4. Germline V gene sequence: CDR1 PRHDT, CDR2 FYEKMQ (reference sequence). This CDR3 is built from 17 residues. The CDR3 nucleotides read TGTGCCAGCAGCGGACGACTAGCGGGGGGGAGCACAGATACGCAGTATTTT. As protein: CASSGRLAGGSTDTQYF.

The gene calls are TRBV10-3 and TRBJ2-1; 11 bases align to TRBD2. The CDR3 length is 15 residues. Germline V gives CDR1 ENHRY, CDR2 SYGVKD. V lost 6 bases to trimming and J lost 5 bases; unmatched junction nucleotides: 6. The CDR3 DNA reads as TGTGCCATCAGGGCCTTACTAGCGGGAGACAATGAGCAGTTCTTC. It codes for CAIRALLAGDNEQFF.

This chain connects TRBV11-1 to TRBJ1-3, with a possible D match to TRBD1 (5 bases). The CDR3 is made up of 15 amino acids. V shed 5 bases and J shed 0 bases, with 11 bases lying between them. Germline CDR1 and CDR2: SGHAT and FQDESV (reference sequence). The DNA of the CDR3 is TGTGCCAGCAGCCCCGACAGAGCCTCTGGAAACACCATATATTTT. It specifies CASSPDRASGNTIYF.

This sequence joins TRBV7-3 and TRBJ2-1; 7 positions match TRBD2. CDR3 size: 17 residues. CDR1 and CDR2 from the germline V gene are SGHTA and FQGTGA. V dropped 5 bases and J dropped 0; count of bases not matched to a gene: 10. CDR3 sequence reads: CASSPQPGGSSYNEQFF. In DNA form, the CDR3 reads TGTGCCAGCAGCCCCCAACCCGGCGGGAGCTCCTACAATGAGCAGTTCTTC.

V usage is TRBV27 and J usage is TRBJ1-2; D possibly corresponds to TRBD1 (5 bases). CDR3 length: 13 residues. V lost 1 base to trimming and J lost 8 bases, with 11 bases between them. Germline V gives CDR1 MNHEY, CDR2 SMNVEV (reference sequence). In nucleotides, the CDR3 is TGTGCCAGCAGTTTATACGGAGGGGTGGGCTACACCTTC. Amino acid sequence: CASSLYGGVGYTF.

V is TRBV3-1 (or the pseudogene TRBV3-2) and J is TRBJ2-3; possible D gene TRBD2, 6 bases. CDR1 LGHDT and CDR2 YNNKEL come from the germline V gene (reference sequence). This CDR3 has 17 residues. V lost 0 bases to trimming and J lost 3 bases, with 16 bases between them. DNA for the CDR3: TGTGCCAGCAGCCAAGATTCGGTGGCGGGATGGACAGATACGCAGTATTTT. Its translation is CASSQDSVAGWTDTQYF.

The J gene is TRBJ1-5, the V gene TRBV10-1; D possibly corresponds to TRBD1 (6 bases). There are 14 residues in the CDR3. V was trimmed by 5 bases and J by 5 bases, leaving 13 bases between them. Germline assignment: CDR1 WNHNN and CDR2 SYGVQD (reference sequence). CDR3 in amino acids: CASSNEGGDQPQHF. In DNA, the CDR3 is TGCGCCAGCAGTAACGAAGGGGGAGATCAGCCCCAGCATTTT.

This chain links TRBV19 with TRBJ1-6; 9 bases are shared with TRBD1. V trimming: 5 bases; J trimming: 7 bases; junction bases outside the gene matches: 6. CDR1 is LNHDA and CDR2 is SQIVND in the germline V gene (reference sequence). This CDR3 region has 15 residues. CDR3 DNA sequence: TGTGCCAGTAGTGGTCCGGGGACAGGGAATTCACCCCTCCACTTT. This sequence encodes CASSGPGTGNSPLHF.

The chain combines TRBV18 with TRBJ2-4; weak D call: TRBD2 (5 bases). The CDR3 sequence is 16 residues long. The germline V and J ends were trimmed by 0 bases and 0 bases, with 9 bases remaining between them. Germline-derived CDR1 and CDR2 are KGHSH and LQKENI. Written as DNA, the CDR3 is TGTGCCAGCTCACCACCGGCAGGACTAGCCAAAAACATTCAGTACTTC. Translated, it gives CASSPPAGLAKNIQYF. Complete variable domain (other parts from reference TRBV18 and TRBJ2-4): NAGVMQNPRHLVRRRGQEARLRCSPMKGHSHVYWYRQLPEEGLKFMVYLQKENIIDESGMPKERFSAEFPKEGPSILRIQQVVRGDSAAYFCASSPPAGLAKNIQYFGAGTRLSVL.

The rearrangement links TRBV10-2 to TRBJ1-2; D might be TRBD1 (5 bases). In germline, CDR1 is WSHSY, CDR2 SAAADI. The CDR3 is 9 amino acids. The V end lost 6 bases, the J end lost 10 bases, and 6 bases lay between the germline ends. The CDR3 DNA reads as TGCGCCAGCAGACAGGTCTACACCTTC. This sequence encodes CASRQVYTF.

The table lists this clone with a count of one. The chain has TRBV6-5 and TRBJ2-3; 10 nucleotides match TRBD2. CDR3 length: 15 amino acids. J lost 4 bases, V lost 7 bases, and 8 bases had no gene match. Germline V gives CDR1 MNHEY, CDR2 SVGAGI. The CDR3 loop reads CASTALAGYADTQYF. The CDR3 DNA reads as TGTGCCAGCACGGCACTAGCGGGATACGCAGATACGCAGTATTTT.

The chain carries TRBV3-1 (or the pseudogene TRBV3-2) and TRBJ2-2, with a possible D match to TRBD2 (6 bases). This CDR3 is built from 14 residues. The germline V gene has CDR1 LGHDT and CDR2 YNNKEL (reference sequence). The germline V and J ends were trimmed by 6 bases and 4 bases, with 12 bases remaining between them. CDR3 bases: TGTGCCAGCAGGGGAGTGCGGGGCACCGGGGAGCTGTTTTTT. Translating gives CASRGVRGTGELFF.

The chain combines TRBV7-6 with TRBJ2-5; the match to TRBD2 covers 8 bases. This CDR3 is 14 amino acids long. Germline CDR1 and CDR2: SGHVS and FNYEAQ. V was clipped by 5 bases and J by 5 bases; unmatched bases: 7. The CDR3 spells CASSPGGARETQYF. In nucleotides, the CDR3 is TGTGCCAGCAGCCCGGGGGGGGCCAGGGAGACCCAGTACTTC.

The table lists this clone with a count of one. The gene calls are TRBV19 and TRBJ1-4; the D gene is possibly TRBD1 (6 bases). CDR3 size: 16 residues. Trimming pared 6 bases from V and 0 bases from J, leaving 14 bases between. Germline loops: CDR1 LNHDA, CDR2 SQIVND (reference sequence). The CDR3 DNA reads as TGTGCCAGTAGAAACCGGGACACTGCAACTAATGAAAAACTGTTTTTT. Protein sequence: CASRNRDTATNEKLFF.

The rearrangement joins TRBV24-1 to TRBJ2-2, with a tentative D call TRBD1 (5 bases). Germline values: CDR1 KGHDR, CDR2 SFDVKD. The CDR3 consists of 14 residues. Trimming shortened V by 3 bases and J by 5 bases, and 9 bases separated the two germline ends. This CDR3 is CATSDPTGTGELFF. The CDR3 DNA reads TGTGCCACCAGTGATCCTACAGGTACCGGGGAGCTGTTTTTT.

The chain combines TRBV12-3 or TRBV12-4 with TRBJ2-3; D gene unclear. The CDR3 spans 11 residues. Trimming removed 3 bases from V and 6 bases from J, with 4 bases in between. The CDR3 nucleotides are TGTGCCAGCAGTTTGGGCGATACGCAGTATTTT. Amino acid sequence: CASSLGDTQYF.

J is TRBJ1-3 and V is TRBV4-1; D uncertain. Trimming took 3 bases from V and 3 from J, leaving 6 bases between them. Germline CDR1 reads MGHRA; CDR2 reads YSYEKL. This CDR3 has 13 residues. The CDR3: CASSQLSGNTIYF. The CDR3 coding sequence is TGCGCCAGCAGCCAGCTTAGTGGAAACACCATATATTTT.

The chain is built from TRBV19 and TRBJ1-3; no definite D call. Trimming stripped 6 bases from V and 0 bases from J, with 12 bases between. CDR1 and CDR2 from the germline V gene are LNHDA and SQIVND (reference sequence). CDR3 length: 15 amino acids. In DNA, the CDR3 is TGTGCCAGTAGGAGAGGAGCCTCCTCTGGAAACACCATATATTTT. This translates into CASRRGASSGNTIYF. Complete variable domain (other parts from reference TRBV19 and TRBJ1-3): DGGITQSPKYLFRKEGQNVTLSCEQNLNHDAMYWYRQDPGQGLRLIYYSQIVNDFQKGDIAEGYSVSREKKESFPLTVTSAQKNPTAFYLCASRRGASSGNTIYFGEGSWLTVV.

The rearrangement links TRBV5-4 to TRBJ1-6; D may be TRBD1 (5 bases). The germline V and J ends were trimmed by 1 base and 11 bases, with 31 bases remaining between them. CDR1 SGHNT and CDR2 YYREEE come from the germline V gene (reference sequence). The CDR3 sequence is 20 residues long. The CDR3 here is CASSLTRGGGWGIREAPLHF. For the CDR3, the DNA is TGTGCCAGCAGCTTGACGAGAGGCGGGGGGTGGGGGATAAGAGAGGCACCCCTCCACTTT. Based on the CDR3 plus reference TRBV5-4 and TRBJ1-6, the full variable domain is ETGVTQSPTHLIKTRGQQVTLRCSSQSGHNTVSWYQQALGQGPQFIFQYYREEENGRGNFPPRFSGLQFPNYSSELNVNALELDDSALYLCASSLTRGGGWGIREAPLHFGNGTRLTVT.

The chain uses TRBV15 and TRBJ1-5; 9 nucleotides match TRBD1. The CDR3 is 18 residues long. V was pared by 1 base and J by 0 bases, with 7 bases of the junction left unmatched. Germline-derived CDR1 and CDR2 are LNHNV and YYDKDF (reference sequence). CDR3 residues: CATSRGGQGMNSNQPQHF. For the CDR3, the DNA is TGTGCCACCAGCAGAGGTGGACAGGGGATGAATAGCAATCAGCCCCAGCATTTT.

The chain employs TRBV21-1 and TRBJ2-2; the D call TRBD1 from the table was never checked on the DNA. TRBV21-1 constitutes a pseudogene. The CDR3 runs to 13 residues. The CDR3: CASSPRPRGELFF. The CDR3 coding sequence is TGTGCCAGCAGCCCACGACCCAGGGGGGAGCTGTTTTTT.

This chain joins TRBV13 and TRBJ2-1; 7 nucleotides line up with TRBD2. In germline, CDR1 is PRHDT, CDR2 FYEKMQ (reference sequence). The CDR3 runs to 13 residues. With 7 bases clipped from V and 6 bases from J, the junction kept 6 bases outside the gene matches. The CDR3 DNA reads TGTGCCAGCACCCTGTGGGGGGGCAATGAGCAGTTCTTC. It encodes CASTLWGGNEQFF.

This chain connects TRBV6-2 or TRBV6-3 to TRBJ1-1; D might be TRBD1 (6 bases). The length of the CDR3 is 16 residues. Germline V gene data show CDR1 as MNHEY and CDR2 as SVGEGT. The germline V and J ends were trimmed by 2 bases and 2 bases, with 15 bases remaining between them. CDR3 nucleotides: TGTGCCAGCAGTTACCCGAGGGGGGGCCTTAACACTGAAGCTTTCTTT. Translation: CASSYPRGGLNTEAFF.

The genes are TRBV2 and TRBJ1-6; 9 nucleotides line up with TRBD1. The V gene end was trimmed by 2 bases and the J gene end by 10 bases; junction bases not matched to a gene: 6. The CDR3 has 15 amino acids. Germline V gene data show CDR1 as SNHLY and CDR2 as FYNNEI. CDR3: CASSESTGGNSPLHF. DNA of the CDR3: TGTGCCAGCAGTGAATCAACAGGGGGCAACTCACCCCTCCACTTT.

V is TRBV4-3 and J is TRBJ2-3, with D possibly being TRBD2 (5 bases). The CDR3 is made up of 15 amino acids. V lost 0 bases to trimming and J lost 2 bases, with 9 bases between them. Germline loops: CDR1 LGHNA, CDR2 YSLEER. The CDR3 protein is CASSQDTRFTDTQYF. Here the CDR3 DNA reads TGCGCCAGCAGCCAAGATACTAGGTTCACAGATACGCAGTATTTT.

This sequence joins TRBV4-1 and TRBJ2-7, with 7 bases aligning to TRBD2. The CDR3 totals 14 residues. V was pared by 1 base and J by 3 bases, with 3 bases of the junction left unmatched. Germline CDR1 and CDR2: MGHRA and YSYEKL. CDR3 region: CASSQGLAGYEQYF. In nucleotides, the CDR3 is TGCGCCAGCAGCCAAGGACTAGCTGGCTACGAGCAGTACTTC.

V and J are TRBV7-2 and TRBJ2-1, with 8 bases fitting TRBD2. Losses at the gene ends were 1 base for V and 5 bases for J; bases not matched to a gene: 1. There are 14 residues in the CDR3. From germline, CDR1 is SGHTA and CDR2 FQGNSA. This chain's CDR3 is CASSLGLANNEQFF. The CDR3 bases are TGTGCCAGCAGCTTAGGACTAGCGAACAATGAGCAGTTCTTC.

The gene calls are TRBV2 and TRBJ1-2, with D possibly being TRBD1 (5 bases). V lost 2 bases and J lost 13, with 11 bases in between. The CDR3 has 11 residues. Germline V gives CDR1 SNHLY, CDR2 FYNNEI. This CDR3 reads CASSETGRITF. The CDR3 DNA sequence: TGTGCCAGCAGTGAAACAGGACGGATCACCTTC. Based on the CDR3 plus reference TRBV2 and TRBJ1-2, the full variable domain is EPEVTQTPSHQVTQMGQEVILRCVPISNHLYFYWYRQILGQKVEFLVSFYNNEISEKSEIFDDQFSVERPDGSNFTLKIRSTKLEDSAMYFCASSETGRITFGSGTRLTVV.